This TCR beta chain was sequenced for a study of long-term antiretroviral therapy in people with HIV. The assay used was immunoSEQ (version v3.0), run at survey level. The method was immunoSEQ multiplex PCR; TCRdb's version includes in-frame clones alone and lacks a portion of them. This table holds tens of thousands of clones, about 86% found once. V lost 0 bases to trimming and J lost 6 bases; unmatched junction nucleotides: 7. The CDR3 is made up of 15 amino acids. CDR1 and CDR2 (germline): SGHDN, FVKESK. The sample consisted of unsorted PBMCs, taken 0.8 years after starting antiretroviral therapy. The rearrangement uses TRBV14 and TRBJ1-2; TRBD1 agrees at 7 bases. The TCR was taken from a woman in her thirties with HIV. In DNA, the CDR3 is TGTGCCAGCAGCCAAGATATTAACAGGGGTGATGGCTACACCTTC. This codes for CASSQDINRGDGYTF.